Below, one T cell receptor (beta chain) is given with its context. Its specificity is unknown. This entry is derived from a study of blood T cells in healthy people across ages. A second about 7 to 12 cycle PCR used barcoded and J-beta primers. TCRdb reprocessed the 5' RACE reads via MiXCR and lists one record per CDR3 protein. The table records hundreds of thousands of distinct CDR3 sequences, about 26% of them present only once. General observations from the study: With age, beta diversity per million T cells declined roughly linearly, significantly by 40.

CDR3 length: 15 amino acids. V was clipped by 1 base and J by 3 bases, with 12 bases between them. The germline V gene has CDR1 SEHNR and CDR2 FQNEAQ (reference sequence). These data are also associated with another study on T cells of mothers and their children. That work states: Over 8 million TCR beta CDR3 reads were obtained from each mother, and 2.5 million to 3.5 million from each child. In related and unrelated pairs alike, thymic selection shapes TCR recombination output, with inherited differences minor. The overlap seen between related mothers and children slightly exceeded that of unrelated pairs, though not significantly.

This sequence joins TRBV7-9 and TRBJ1-1; maybe TRBD1 (5 bases). The TCR comes from a boy aged 5-17 years in good health. Sequenced input: blood. CDR3 sequence reads: CASSLEVRGHTEAFF. The CDR3 DNA reads as TGTGCCAGCAGCTTAGAAGTGAGGGGACACACTGAAGCTTTCTTT.